This T cell receptor beta chain was captured in a study of beta chain features in type 1 diabetes. Overall study findings and caveats: High-TCR-expressing cells could be over-represented by cDNA sequencing. When Type 1 diabetes patients were examined, their TCRB CDR3s proved moderately but significantly shorter in all four CD4+ subsets.

Trimming took off 5 bases at V and 5 bases at J, with 15 bases between the two ends. CDR1 is SEHNR and CDR2 is FQNEAQ in the germline V gene (reference sequence). CDR3 size: 14 residues. This clone showed up many times. The antigen is undetermined. TCRB transcripts that were expressed got sequenced, as all of the isolated RNA had been reverse transcribed. The protocol was immunoSEQ multiplex PCR, while the TCRdb copy is restricted to in-frame clones and leaves out a portion. The sample records almost 350,000 clones, approximately 9.9% being singletons. This receptor was obtained from a man aged 30-40 years with type 1 diabetes. The rearrangement uses TRBV7-9 and TRBJ2-5; TRBD2 might be the D (6 bases). Material: central memory CD4+ T cells from blood. The CDR3 is CASSARGKEETQYF. In DNA form, the CDR3 reads TGTGCCAGCAGCGCCCGGGGGAAGGAGGAGACCCAGTACTTC.